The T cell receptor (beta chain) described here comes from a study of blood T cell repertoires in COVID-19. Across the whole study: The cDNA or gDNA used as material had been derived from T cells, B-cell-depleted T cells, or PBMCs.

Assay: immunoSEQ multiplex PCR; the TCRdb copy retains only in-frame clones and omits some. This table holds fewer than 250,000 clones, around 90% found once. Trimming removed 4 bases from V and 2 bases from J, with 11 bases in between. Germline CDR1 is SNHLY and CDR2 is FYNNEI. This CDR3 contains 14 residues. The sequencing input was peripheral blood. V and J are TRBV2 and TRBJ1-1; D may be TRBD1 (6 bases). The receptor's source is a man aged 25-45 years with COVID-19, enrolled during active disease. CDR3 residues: CASSVRGRNTEAFF. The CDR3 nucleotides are TGTGCCAGCAGTGTGAGGGGGAGAAACACTGAAGCTTTCTTT. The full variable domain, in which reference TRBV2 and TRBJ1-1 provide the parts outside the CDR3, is EPEVTQTPSHQVTQMGQEVILRCVPISNHLYFYWYRQILGQKVEFLVSFYNNEISEKSEIFDDQFSVERPDGSNFTLKIRSTKLEDSAMYFCASSVRGRNTEAFFGQGTRLTVV.